What follows are 8 T cell receptor beta chains derived from one specimen sequenced in a study of shared clonotypes between healthy human individuals. The table came from immunoSEQ multiplex PCR; TCRdb's copy has only in-frame clones and leaves some out. The sample includes roughly 2.6 million clones, more than 90% of them seen just once. The sample comprised naive CD4+ T cells sorted from blood. Described subset: CD45RA+ positively selected. Receptors were obtained from a man younger than 35 in good health.

The V gene is TRBV7-2, the J gene TRBJ1-5; D is unclear. Trimming took off 2 bases at V and 0 bases at J, with 8 bases between the two ends. CDR1 is SGHTA, CDR2 FQGNSA, per germline. This CDR3 spans 15 amino acids. In DNA form, the CDR3 reads TGTGCCAGCAGCTTACTGGGCTCTAGCAATCAGCCCCAGCATTTT. It codes for CASSLLGSSNQPQHF.

The chain uses TRBV23-1 and TRBJ2-1; 9 bases align to TRBD2. TRBV23-1 is an ORF, and what it does is uncertain. This CDR3 spans 19 amino acids. V shed 0 bases, J shed 0 bases, and the junction held 9 bases outside the gene matches. The chain's CDR3 is CASSQSRGSGRSSYNEQFF. The CDR3 DNA is TGCGCCAGCAGTCAATCACGGGGAAGCGGGAGGAGCTCCTACAATGAGCAGTTCTTC.

The V gene is TRBV7-8, the J gene TRBJ2-7; 9 bases line up with TRBD1. The CDR3 consists of 16 residues. Germline V gene lookup returns CDR1 SGHVS and CDR2 FQNEAQ. V was clipped by 4 bases and J by 2 bases; unmatched bases: 9. CDR3 coding DNA: TGTGCCAGCAGCTCAAGCTCCGGGACAGGGCCCTACGAGCAGTACTTC. Encoded protein: CASSSSSGTGPYEQYF. Variable domain in full (rest from reference TRBV7-8 and TRBJ2-7): GAGVSQSPRYKVAKRGQDVALRCDPISGHVSLFWYQQALGQGPEFLTYFQNEAQLDKSGLPSDRFFAERPEGSVSTLKIQRTQQEDSAVYLCASSSSSGTGPYEQYFGPGTRLTVT.

The chain links TRBV4-3 to TRBJ2-7; TRBD2 aligns across 10 bases. The ends lost 6 bases at V and 5 bases at J; junction bases unmatched: 10. Germline V gives CDR1 LGHNA, CDR2 YSLEER. The CDR3 covers 15 residues. CDR3 sequence (DNA): TGCGCCAGCAGGGCTTCTAGCGGGAGCGCCCACGAGCAGTACTTC. This translates into CASRASSGSAHEQYF.

The chain recombines TRBV6-6 with TRBJ2-3, with 10 nucleotides matching TRBD2. There are 15 residues in the CDR3. The J segment lost 2 bases and the V segment lost 7 bases, leaving 6 bases of the junction unmatched. The germline CDR1 and CDR2 sequences are MNHNY and SVGAGI (reference sequence). The CDR3 DNA follows: TGTGCCAGCACCCAGGGGACTAGCGTCACAGATACGCAGTATTTT. Translation: CASTQGTSVTDTQYF.

The rearrangement uses TRBV5-4 and TRBJ2-7, with D uncertain. Trimming left V 3 bases short and J 6 bases short, with 10 bases between. CDR3 length equals 12 residues. Germline V lookup: CDR1 SGHNT, CDR2 YYREEE (reference sequence). The CDR3 coding sequence is TGTGCCAGCAGCTCTTCTGGGGTCGAGCAGTACTTC. Translation gives CASSSSGVEQYF.

This rearrangement joins TRBV6-4 to TRBJ1-5, with no clear D. The CDR3 totals 11 residues. The germline V gene has CDR1 MRHNA and CDR2 SNTAGT. V was cut by 3 bases and J by 7 bases, with 4 bases left in between. The CDR3 DNA reads TGTGCCAGCAGTGAGGAGCAGCCCCAGCATTTT. Translation gives CASSEEQPQHF.

This chain joins TRBV7-9 and TRBJ2-3; D gene uncertain. Germline-derived CDR1 and CDR2 are SEHNR and FQNEAQ (reference sequence). The ends were cut back, 1 base at V and 7 bases at J, with 3 bases in the middle. CDR3 length: 11 residues. The DNA for the CDR3 is TGTGCCAGCAGCTTAGGGAATACGCAGTATTTT. This translates into CASSLGNTQYF.